Presented here are 22 T cell receptor beta chains from one specimen sequenced in a study of blood T cell repertoires in COVID-19 (dated by TCRdb to the early 2020s). The method was the immunoSEQ multiplex PCR assay. Sourced from immuneACCESS, this table was stored by TCRdb with only in-frame sequences that have V and J called. A share of the clones is absent; for the studies checked, an unresolved V gene accounts for under half, and the remainder has no known explanation. Recorded for this sample are 150,000 to 200,000 clones; about four fifths of them occurred a single time. Around 20% of the sample goes to the ten largest clones. The sample comprised peripheral blood. These receptors were obtained from a woman in her seventies who had recovered from COVID-19.

The chain joins TRBV6-1 to TRBJ2-1; D possibly corresponds to TRBD1 (5 bases). Trimming shortened V by 2 bases and J by 4 bases, and 12 bases separated the two germline ends. The V gene's germline CDR1 is MNHNS and CDR2 SASEGT. This CDR3 contains 15 residues. The CDR3 sequence is CASSEFGAAYNEQFF. The CDR3 coding sequence is TGTGCCAGCAGTGAATTTGGGGCGGCTTACAATGAGCAGTTCTTC.

The rearrangement joins TRBV18 to TRBJ1-2, with D possibly being TRBD1 (5 bases). Between the trimmed V and J ends, which lost 3 bases and 7 bases, there was a span of 9 bases. The CDR3 is 12 residues long. Germline V gene sequence: CDR1 KGHSH, CDR2 LQKENI. The CDR3 nucleotides read TGTGCCAGCTCACCGGGGGGTGGTGGCTACACCTTC. It translates to CASSPGGGGYTF.

The chain links TRBV6-5 to TRBJ2-5; D may be TRBD2 (5 bases). Trimming shortened V by 4 bases and J by 7 bases, and 10 bases separated the two germline ends. There are 12 residues in the CDR3. CDR1 MNHEY and CDR2 SVGAGI come from the germline V gene. CDR3 amino acids: CASSSSRGTQYF. In DNA, the CDR3 is TGTGCCAGCAGTTCGTCCCGGGGGACCCAGTACTTC.

The rearrangement links TRBV19 to TRBJ2-7; TRBD2 matches 8 bases. This CDR3 region has 15 residues. Germline V gives CDR1 LNHDA, CDR2 SQIVND (reference sequence). V was pared by 6 bases and J by 2 bases, with 9 bases of the junction left unmatched. The CDR3 DNA follows: TGTGCCAGTAGGACACAGCGGGGGCCCGCCTACGAGCAGTACTTC. Amino acid sequence: CASRTQRGPAYEQYF.

The gene calls are TRBV18 and TRBJ1-2, with 7 bases fitting TRBD1. The CDR3 consists of 13 residues. From germline, CDR1 is KGHSH and CDR2 LQKENI. V was clipped by 4 bases and J by 3 bases; unmatched bases: 2. This CDR3 is CASSQGTDYGYTF. DNA for the CDR3: TGTGCCAGCTCACAGGGGACAGACTATGGCTACACCTTC.

The rearrangement joins TRBV6-5 to TRBJ2-5; D remains ambiguous. V gave up 6 bases and J gave up 7 bases, with 15 bases separating them. Germline V lookup: CDR1 MNHEY, CDR2 SVGAGI. The CDR3 loop spans 13 amino acids. CDR3 residues: CASSPRFTATQYF. The CDR3 DNA is TGTGCCAGCAGCCCCCGGTTCACCGCGACCCAGTACTTC.

The chain employs TRBV19 and TRBJ1-1; D might be TRBD1 (6 bases). The CDR3 has 15 amino acids. The V end was cut by 4 bases, the J end by 8 bases, with 20 bases between. Germline V gene data show CDR1 as LNHDA and CDR2 as SQIVND (reference sequence). The CDR3 DNA reads as TGTGCCAGTAGTACAGGACAGCCAGCCCGTCGAGAAGCTTTCTTT. Translation: CASSTGQPARREAFF.

The chain couples TRBV3-1 (or the pseudogene TRBV3-2) to TRBJ2-7; D gene uncertain. This CDR3 is built from 13 residues. Germline CDR1 and CDR2: LGHDT and YNNKEL (reference sequence). Trimming stripped 2 bases from V and 4 bases from J, with 9 bases between. The CDR3 DNA reads TGTGCCAGCAGCCAATATAACGGGTACGAGCAGTACTTC. Translation: CASSQYNGYEQYF.

The chain employs TRBV10-3 and TRBJ1-3; 7 bases line up with TRBD1. The CDR3 spans 16 residues. The germline CDR1 and CDR2 sequences are ENHRY and SYGVKD. The V and J ends lost 2 bases and 2 bases, in that order; junction bases with no gene match: 6. In DNA form, the CDR3 reads TGTGCCATCAGTGAGGGGCCAGGGGGGACTGGAAACACCATATATTTT. This codes for CAISEGPGGTGNTIYF.

The chain combines TRBV6-2 or TRBV6-3 with TRBJ1-2; 10 bases are a match to TRBD1. The J segment lost 0 bases and the V segment lost 6 bases, leaving 10 bases of the junction unmatched. CDR3 length equals 17 residues. Germline V gene lookup returns CDR1 MNHEY and CDR2 SVGEGT. CDR3 region: CASSQPSGTGANYGYTF. The CDR3 nucleotides are TGTGCCAGCAGCCAACCCTCCGGGACAGGGGCTAACTATGGCTACACCTTC.

The chain combines TRBV5-8 with TRBJ2-7, with 12 bases matching TRBD2. Germline V gene lookup returns CDR1 SGHTS and CDR2 YDEGEE. Trimming took 4 bases from V and 3 from J; bases not matched to a gene: 8. CDR3 size: 16 residues. CDR3 protein: CASSPGRLAGVYEQYF. The CDR3 DNA follows: TGTGCCAGCAGCCCTGGTCGACTAGCGGGAGTCTACGAGCAGTACTTC.

This chain uses TRBV5-1 with TRBJ2-1; 13 nucleotides match TRBD2. From germline, CDR1 is SGHRS and CDR2 YFSETQ. V was pared by 4 bases and J by 4 bases, with 5 bases of the junction left unmatched. The CDR3 totals 16 residues. CDR3 nucleotide sequence: TGCGCCAGCAGCCTTCCGGGACTAGCGGGGTACAATGAGCAGTTCTTC. Its protein product is CASSLPGLAGYNEQFF.

The genes are TRBV12-3 or TRBV12-4 and TRBJ2-5; D is unresolved. Trimming pared 5 bases from V and 2 bases from J, leaving 6 bases between. The CDR3 covers 12 residues. CDR3 sequence: CASSGPQETQYF. The CDR3 DNA sequence: TGTGCCAGCAGTGGGCCTCAAGAGACCCAGTACTTC.

The V and J genes are TRBV4-2 and TRBJ2-1, with a tentative D call TRBD1 (5 bases). Deletions cut 1 base from V and 4 bases from J, with 14 bases between. Germline V lookup: CDR1 LGHNA, CDR2 YNFKEQ. The CDR3 spans 16 residues. This CDR3 reads CASSQGGGYLYNEQFF. In nucleotides, the CDR3 is TGTGCCAGCAGCCAAGGGGGCGGTTATCTATACAATGAGCAGTTCTTC.

The chain uses TRBV11-2 and TRBJ1-6, with D perhaps matching TRBD1 (6 bases). V was trimmed by 1 base and J by 9 bases, leaving 13 bases between them. CDR3 length: 15 amino acids. Germline V gene sequence: CDR1 SGHAT, CDR2 FQNNGV. The chain's CDR3 is CASSLARQAGSPLHF. The CDR3 DNA is TGTGCCAGCAGCTTAGCCCGACAGGCGGGTTCACCCCTCCACTTT.

The J gene is TRBJ1-1, the V gene TRBV10-3; 10 bases agree with TRBD1. The CDR3 consists of 14 residues. Germline values: CDR1 ENHRY, CDR2 SYGVKD. J gave up 7 bases and V 2 bases, and 4 bases lay outside the gene matches. The CDR3 nucleotides read TGTGCCATCAGTGAGCGGACAGGGGGATTTGAAGCTTTCTTT. This gives the protein CAISERTGGFEAFF.

The chain joins TRBV28 to TRBJ2-5; D perhaps matches TRBD2 (5 bases). The CDR3 is 12 residues long. The germline V gene has CDR1 MDHEN and CDR2 SYDVKM. Trimming shortened V by 4 bases and J by 5 bases, and 8 bases separated the two germline ends. The CDR3 DNA sequence: TGTGCCAGCAGTTCCTCGGGGGAGACCCAGTACTTC. Its translation is CASSSSGETQYF.

V is TRBV28 and J is TRBJ1-4, with TRBD1 matching over 8 bases. The CDR3 covers 14 residues. J was trimmed by 3 bases and V by 6 bases; bases with no gene match: 3. Germline V gives CDR1 MDHEN, CDR2 SYDVKM. CDR3 DNA sequence: TGTGCCAGCAGGAACAGGGGGGCTAATGAAAAACTGTTTTTT. Encoded protein: CASRNRGANEKLFF.

This sequence joins TRBV4-2 and TRBJ2-5; possibly TRBD2 for D (6 bases). The ends were cut back, 6 bases at V and 6 bases at J, with 14 bases in the middle. Germline-derived CDR1 and CDR2 are LGHNA and YNFKEQ. This CDR3 has 13 residues. The chain's CDR3 is CASSGGWGKTQYF. In nucleotides, the CDR3 is TGTGCCAGCAGTGGAGGGTGGGGAAAGACCCAGTACTTC.

The rearrangement uses TRBV18 and TRBJ2-4; 7 nucleotides match TRBD2. Germline assignment: CDR1 KGHSH and CDR2 LQKENI. V was clipped by 3 bases and J by 3 bases; unmatched bases: 8. CDR3 size: 16 residues. CDR3 sequence (DNA): TGTGCCAGCTCACCCCTTTTAGGCGGGGGCAAAAACATTCAGTACTTC. This encodes CASSPLLGGGKNIQYF.

CDR3 nucleotide sequence: TGTGCCATCAGTCCCCAGCAGGGGGCGGCTAATGAAAAACTGTTTTTT. It codes for CAISPQQGAANEKLFF. The J gene is TRBJ1-4, the V gene TRBV10-3; TRBD1 matches 8 bases. J gave up 3 bases and V 5 bases, and 8 bases lay outside the gene matches. Germline V gene sequence: CDR1 ENHRY, CDR2 SYGVKD. This CDR3 comprises 16 residues.

The chain uses TRBV3-1 (or the pseudogene TRBV3-2) and TRBJ2-7, with 9 bases identical to TRBD1. Germline lookup yields CDR1 LGHDT and CDR2 YNNKEL (reference sequence). This CDR3 spans 15 amino acids. V dropped 7 bases and J dropped 2; count of bases not matched to a gene: 9. The CDR3 protein is CASTHPQGATYEQYF. CDR3 nucleotide sequence: TGTGCCAGCACCCACCCACAGGGGGCAACCTACGAGCAGTACTTC.